Following are 26 T cell receptor beta chains from one sample sequenced in a study of cytomegalovirus exposure and HLA in healthy donors (dated by TCRdb to 2017 to 2019). The library was generated by the immunoSEQ multiplex PCR assay. For the multiplex PCR, a mixture combining 60 forward primers for TCR Vbeta segments and 13 reverse primers for TCR Jbeta segments was used. The immuneACCESS repertoire file appears here via TCRdb, limited to in-frame rearrangements. These files lack a portion of the clones; in checked studies, under half of the deficit traces to unresolved V genes, and the cause of the others is not known. This sample comprises tens of thousands of clones, about 81% of them detected only once. The ten largest clones take up about 6.5% of the sample. Sequenced sample: PBMCs. The receptors shown here come from a human donor in good health.

The genes are TRBV7-8 and TRBJ2-7; 16 bases match TRBD2. Looked up from germline, CDR1 is SGHVS and CDR2 is FQNEAQ. Losses at the gene ends were 3 bases for V and 0 bases for J; bases not matched to a gene: 5. The CDR3 runs to 18 residues. The CDR3 is CASSFGTSGGGPSYEQYF. Here the CDR3 DNA reads TGTGCCAGCAGCTTTGGGACTAGCGGGGGGGGCCCCTCCTACGAGCAGTACTTC.

This CDR3 is CASSLGSGTNEKLFF. The CDR3 bases are TGTGCCAGCAGCTTAGGCTCAGGAACGAATGAAAAACTGTTTTTT. The chain has TRBV11-2 and TRBJ1-4; the D is unclear. The CDR3 covers 15 residues. Germline V lookup: CDR1 SGHAT, CDR2 FQNNGV. Trimming pared 1 base from V and 5 bases from J, leaving 11 bases between. Using reference TRBV11-2 and TRBJ1-4 for the parts outside the CDR3, the full variable domain is EAGVAQSPRYKIIEKRQSVAFWCNPISGHATLYWYQQILGQGPKLLIQFQNNGVVDDSQLPKDRFSAERLKGVDSTLKIQPAKLEDSAVYLCASSLGSGTNEKLFFGSGTQLSVL.

The CDR3 sequence: CASIRGATNEKLFF. The CDR3 nucleotides read TGTGCCAGCATCCGGGGAGCAACTAATGAAAAACTGTTTTTT. This rearrangement joins TRBV27 to TRBJ1-4; unclear D gene. Germline CDR1 and CDR2: MNHEY and SMNVEV (reference sequence). Trimming left V 7 bases short and J 0 bases short, with 9 bases between. The CDR3 consists of 14 residues.

This chain joins TRBV15 and TRBJ2-3, with a weak D call TRBD2 (6 bases). Germline CDR1 and CDR2: LNHNV and YYDKDF (reference sequence). The CDR3 runs 13 residues. Trimming took 8 bases from V and 5 from J, leaving 14 bases between them. In DNA, the CDR3 is TGTGCCACCCATAGCGGTACGATAGATACGCAGTATTTT. Amino acid sequence: CATHSGTIDTQYF.

The chain has TRBV9 and TRBJ1-5; TRBD1 might be the D (5 bases). Germline CDR1 is SGDLS and CDR2 is YYNGEE. The V and J ends lost 1 base and 9 bases respectively, with 14 bases between them. The CDR3 contains 14 residues. The CDR3 nucleotides read TGTGCCAGCAGCGTATCGTGGGGGGAGAGGCCCCAGCATTTT. This translates into CASSVSWGERPQHF.

The gene calls are TRBV4-3 and TRBJ2-7, with TRBD2 identical over 9 bases. The CDR3 has 16 amino acids. Looked up from germline, CDR1 is LGHNA and CDR2 is YSLEER. Germline trimming cut 3 bases from V and 3 bases from J; bases unmatched to any gene: 9. CDR3 nucleotides: TGCGCCAGCAGCCAGGCCCGGGGAGCGGGGGGCTACGAGCAGTACTTC. Translated, it gives CASSQARGAGGYEQYF.

The chain uses TRBV14 and TRBJ2-5; D uncertain. This CDR3 region has 12 residues. V lost 4 bases and J lost 5, with 8 bases in between. Germline CDR1 and CDR2: SGHDN and FVKESK. In DNA, the CDR3 is TGTGCCAGCAGCCTCAAGAGGGAGACCCAGTACTTC. Its protein is CASSLKRETQYF.

This clone appeared a few times. This chain links TRBV6-5 with TRBJ1-4; D is perhaps TRBD1 (6 bases). Trimming took 1 base from V and 13 from J, leaving 16 bases between them. Germline V CDR1 and CDR2: MNHEY, SVGAGI. This CDR3 comprises 14 residues. The CDR3 sequence: CASSYYDRSGGLFF. The CDR3 DNA reads as TGTGCCAGCAGTTACTACGACAGGTCCGGTGGACTGTTTTTT.

V gene TRBV4-3 combines with J gene TRBJ1-1, with D maybe TRBD1 (6 bases). Trimming cost V 1 base and J 4 bases, with 13 bases left between them. Looked up from germline, CDR1 is LGHNA and CDR2 is YSLEER. The CDR3 covers 15 residues. CDR3 nucleotides: TGCGCCAGCAGCCAAGGGACGGGGGGGCTCACTGAAGCTTTCTTT. It translates to CASSQGTGGLTEAFF.

The chain recombines TRBV6-5 with TRBJ2-7; 11 bases are a match to TRBD1. The V and J ends lost 6 bases and 7 bases, in that order; junction bases with no gene match: 8. This CDR3 is built from 14 residues. The germline CDR1 and CDR2 sequences are MNHEY and SVGAGI. The CDR3 spells CASSRGQGAWEQYF. DNA for the CDR3: TGTGCCAGCAGCCGCGGACAGGGGGCATGGGAGCAGTACTTC.

This clone was recorded a few times. The chain carries TRBV5-1 and TRBJ1-5; weak D call: TRBD1 (6 bases). V lost 1 base to trimming and J lost 2 bases, with 10 bases between them. Germline V gives CDR1 SGHRS, CDR2 YFSETQ. The CDR3 has 15 amino acids. CDR3 sequence: CASSLMTGGNQPQHF. CDR3 coding DNA: TGCGCCAGCAGCTTGATGACAGGAGGCAATCAGCCCCAGCATTTT.

The rearrangement uses TRBV19 and TRBJ1-2; TRBD1 aligns across 7 bases. The V and J ends lost 10 bases and 5 bases, in that order; junction bases with no gene match: 7. Germline V gene lookup returns CDR1 LNHDA and CDR2 SQIVND (reference sequence). The CDR3 spans 12 residues. CDR3 nucleotides: TGTGCCACAACAGGGGTCGGGTATGGCTACACCTTC. It is translated as CATTGVGYGYTF.

This rearrangement joins TRBV5-1 to TRBJ2-1; TRBD2 aligns across 12 bases. The CDR3 contains 17 residues. From germline, CDR1 is SGHRS and CDR2 YFSETQ. Trimming cost V 0 bases and J 1 base; bases outside gene matches: 2. DNA of the CDR3: TGCGCCAGCAGCTTGGGTCTAGCGGGGGGGTCCTACAATGAGCAGTTCTTC. This gives the protein CASSLGLAGGSYNEQFF.

The chain is built from TRBV9 and TRBJ2-2; D perhaps matches TRBD1 (5 bases). Between the trimmed V and J ends, which lost 0 bases and 3 bases, there was a span of 9 bases. The CDR3 runs 15 residues. From germline, CDR1 is SGDLS and CDR2 YYNGEE. CDR3 sequence reads: CASSVGGADTGELFF. The CDR3 DNA reads as TGTGCCAGCAGCGTAGGGGGCGCAGACACCGGGGAGCTGTTTTTT.

The chain uses TRBV5-1 and TRBJ1-4; perhaps TRBD1 as D (5 bases). The germline CDR1 and CDR2 sequences are SGHRS and YFSETQ. This CDR3 has 15 residues. V lost 6 bases and J lost 8, with 20 bases in between. CDR3 loop: CASKDPGDLEEKLFF. CDR3 DNA sequence: TGCGCCAGCAAGGATCCGGGGGACTTGGAAGAAAAACTGTTTTTT.

This clone was observed a few times. An end of the junction differs from the germline gene, which may be a read error. The J gene is TRBJ1-6, the V gene TRBV7-9; D gene ambiguous. CDR1 is SEHNR and CDR2 is FQNEAQ in the germline V gene (reference sequence). CDR3 length: 12 amino acids. The CDR3 region is CSSSLSQAPLHF. The DNA of the CDR3 is TGTTCCAGCAGCTTATCCCAGGCACCCCTCCACTTT.

The rearrangement links TRBV30 to TRBJ1-2; TRBD1 might be the D (6 bases). Germline loops: CDR1 GTSNPN, CDR2 SVGIG (reference sequence). This CDR3 has 15 residues. V was shortened by 2 bases and J by 0 bases, with 13 bases between the two germline ends. Written as DNA, the CDR3 is TGTGCCTGGAGTATCACAGGGATAGCTAACTATGGCTACACCTTC. Amino acids: CAWSITGIANYGYTF.

DNA for the CDR3: TGTGCCAGCAGCTTAATAGCGGGGGGGACCAAAAACATTCAGTACTTC. Its protein product is CASSLIAGGTKNIQYF. J is TRBJ2-4 and V is TRBV7-2; TRBD2 agrees at 11 bases. This CDR3 has 16 residues. Germline values: CDR1 SGHTA, CDR2 FQGNSA. The V gene end was trimmed by 2 bases and the J gene end by 2 bases; junction bases not matched to a gene: 2.

The chain couples TRBV13 to TRBJ2-1; 7 bases match TRBD1. The CDR3 totals 12 residues. J lost 5 bases, V lost 8 bases, and 3 bases had no gene match. Germline CDR1 PRHDT, CDR2 FYEKMQ (reference sequence). CDR3: CASGTVNNEQFF. CDR3 DNA: TGTGCCAGCGGGACAGTTAACAATGAGCAGTTCTTC.

The chain couples TRBV6-1 to TRBJ1-1, with D tentatively TRBD1 (6 bases). The length of the CDR3 is 13 residues. The V end lost 0 bases, the J end lost 8 bases, and 10 bases lay between the germline ends. Germline assignment: CDR1 MNHNS and CDR2 SASEGT. The CDR3 DNA sequence: TGTGCCAGCAGTGAAGCAGGGGGAGGGGAAGCTTTCTTT. Protein sequence: CASSEAGGGEAFF.

This sequence joins TRBV7-2 and TRBJ2-1; TRBD2 matches at 14 bases. V trimming: 4 bases; J trimming: 14 bases; junction bases outside the gene matches: 4. The CDR3 loop spans 13 amino acids. The germline gives CDR1 SGHTA, CDR2 FQGNSA. The CDR3 loop is CASSSGTSGGKFF. CDR3 nucleotide sequence: TGTGCCAGCAGCTCCGGGACTAGCGGGGGCAAGTTCTTC. Full variable domain (outside the CDR3, taken from reference TRBV7-2 and TRBJ2-1): GAGVSQSPSNKVTEKGKDVELRCDPISGHTALYWYRQSLGQGLEFLIYFQGNSAPDKSGLPSDRFSAERTGGSVSTLTIQRTQQEDSAVYLCASSSGTSGGKFFGPGTRLTVL.

This rearrangement joins TRBV11-2 to TRBJ1-1, with D perhaps TRBD1 (5 bases). Looked up from germline, CDR1 is SGHAT and CDR2 is FQNNGV. The CDR3 length is 13 residues. V was pared by 5 bases and J by 2 bases, with 9 bases between. CDR3 residues: CASSPGTNTEAFF. The CDR3 DNA sequence: TGTGCCAGCAGCCCTGGGACTAACACTGAAGCTTTCTTT.

This clone occurred once. V gene TRBV6-6 combines with J gene TRBJ1-1, with a possible D match to TRBD1 (5 bases). The V gene lost 6 bases and the J gene lost 8 bases, with 13 bases spanning the gap. CDR1 and CDR2 (germline): MNHNY, SVGAGI (reference sequence). The CDR3 runs to 12 residues. Here the CDR3 reads CASSPSGGEAFF. Written as DNA, the CDR3 is TGTGCCAGCAGCCCCTCCGGGGGAGAAGCTTTCTTT.

CDR3: CASSKDGLNSPLHF. CDR3 coding DNA: TGTGCCAGCAGCAAGGACGGACTTAATTCACCCCTCCACTTT. The chain couples TRBV21-1 to TRBJ1-6. TRBV21-1 constitutes a pseudogene. The CDR3 is 14 residues long.

The chain employs TRBV5-1 and TRBJ2-2, with 11 nucleotides matching TRBD1. V lost 6 bases to trimming and J lost 3 bases; unmatched junction nucleotides: 7. The CDR3 runs 16 residues. CDR1 SGHRS and CDR2 YFSETQ come from the germline V gene. The CDR3 here is CASKHPGQGDTGELFF. CDR3 DNA: TGCGCCAGCAAACACCCGGGACAGGGGGACACCGGGGAGCTGTTTTTT.

J is TRBJ2-7 and V is TRBV6-6; the D gene is possibly TRBD1 (6 bases). Trimming took off 3 bases at V and 3 bases at J, with 15 bases between the two ends. Germline CDR1 and CDR2: MNHNY and SVGAGI (reference sequence). This CDR3 has 15 residues. The CDR3 DNA sequence: TGTGCCAGCAGTTATGACAGGCCGATAGACTACGAGCAGTACTTC. Translation gives CASSYDRPIDYEQYF.